These T cell receptor beta chains were read from a single sample in a study of CD8 T cells in Susac syndrome. TCRdb ran MiXCR on the immunoSEQ multiplex PCR reads and lists one entry per CDR3 protein. Among 100,000 to 150,000 distinct CDR3 sequences listed, around 94% were seen once. The sequencing input was CD8+ T cells from PBMCs. Every receptor here comes from a human donor with Susac syndrome. CDR3s include the opening cysteine and the closing phenylalanine or tryptophan. A D gene is named only where the DNA matches it firmly. The size entry is marked missing in some rows and otherwise reads once, few, many or a size class.

clone_size | d_call | j_call | v_call | cdr3_nt | cdr3_aa
- | TRBD1 | TRBJ1-5 | TRBV27 | TGTGCCAGAGAGGACAGGTGGAATCAGCCCCAGCATTTT | CAREDRWNQPQHF
- | - | TRBJ2-5 | TRBV27 | TGTGCCAGCACGTCCTTAGGGGGACTCCAAGAGACCCAGTACTTC | CASTSLGGLQETQYF
- | - | TRBJ2-6 | TRBV12-3/TRBV12-4 | TGTGCCATCACACGAGGCTCTGGGGCCAACGTCCTGACTTTC | CAITRGSGANVLTF
- | - | TRBJ1-5 | TRBV20-1 | TGCAGTGCTAAGACAGCGGTTGCGTCCCAGCCCCAGCATTTT | CSAKTAVASQPQHF
once | - | TRBJ1-5 | TRBV18 | TGTGCCAGCTCTCCGAGGGCGTATCAGCCCCAGCATTTT | CASSPRAYQPQHF
- | - | TRBJ1-5 | TRBV20-1 | TGCAGTGCCGAATACCGGGACCTCGGTTCGGGCAATCAGCCCCAGCATTTT | CSAEYRDLGSGNQPQHF
once | - | TRBJ1-5 | TRBV19 | TGTGCCAGTAGTCCCTCGTGGGGGGCTGGACAGCCCCAGCATTTT | CASSPSWGAGQPQHF
- | TRBD2 | TRBJ2-3 | TRBV6-4 | TGTGCCAGCAGTGACTCAGCGGGGGGCTCCACAGATACGCAGTATTTT | CASSDSAGGSTDTQYF
- | - | TRBJ1-3 | TRBV12-3/TRBV12-4 | TGTGCCAGCACCCCCGGCAGCGTCTCTGGAAACACCATATATTTT | CASTPGSVSGNTIYF
- | TRBD2 | TRBJ2-7 | TRBV5-6 | TGTGCCAGCAGCGGAGGGACTAGCGGGGCCCTCTACGAGCAGTACTTC | CASSGGTSGALYEQYF
- | - | TRBJ1-1 | TRBV9 | TGTGCCAGCAGCGTAGGGCGACGGAAGAACACTGAAGCTTTCTTT | CASSVGRRKNTEAFF
- | - | TRBJ2-5 | TRBV4-1 | TGCGCCAGCAGCCAAGACTCCTACCAAGAGACCCAGTACTTC | CASSQDSYQETQYF
- | - | TRBJ2-1 | TRBV30 | TGTGCCTGGGGTGTAGGACCAAGCAATGAGCAGTTCTTC | CAWGVGPSNEQFF
- | TRBD1 | TRBJ2-3 | TRBV4-3 | TGCGCCAGCAGCCAAAAGGACAGGGGCACAGATACGCAGTATTTT | CASSQKDRGTDTQYF
- | TRBD1 | TRBJ1-1 | TRBV9 | TGTGCCAGCAGCGCCGGGACAGACACTGAAGCTTTCTTT | CASSAGTDTEAFF
- | - | TRBJ1-4 | TRBV7-8 | TGTGCCAGCACCCCAGGGATCGGACTGTTTTTT | CASTPGIGLFF
- | - | TRBJ2-1 | TRBV3-1 | TGTGCCAGCAGCCCGGGCGGCTATTCCGGGGTAAATGAGCAGTTCTTC | CASSPGGYSGVNEQFF
- | TRBD1 | TRBJ2-5 | TRBV12-3/TRBV12-4 | TGTGCCAGCAGCACCGGGACAGGGGTGGAGGAGACCCAGTACTTC | CASSTGTGVEETQYF
- | TRBD1 | TRBJ2-7 | TRBV5-1 | TGCGCCAGCAGCTTGGCCTCGGGACAGGGGGCGATCTACGAGCAGTACTTC | CASSLASGQGAIYEQYF
- | - | TRBJ1-5 | TRBV6-5 | TGTGCCAGCAGTCCCGGGACGGAAGGCAATCAGCCCCAGCATTTT | CASSPGTEGNQPQHF
- | - | TRBJ2-3 | TRBV20-1 | TGCAGTGCTAGAGAGGTTCTCCTTAGCACAGATACGCAGTATTTT | CSAREVLLSTDTQYF
- | TRBD2 | TRBJ2-3 | TRBV4-1 | TGCGCCAGCAGCCAAGAGGGGACGGGGGGAGAGATAGATACGCAGTATTTT | CASSQEGTGGEIDTQYF
- | - | TRBJ2-7 | TRBV7-2 | TGTGCCAGCAGCTTAGATAGTGGCACTTACGAGCAGTACTTC | CASSLDSGTYEQYF
- | TRBD2 | TRBJ2-3 | TRBV12-3/TRBV12-4 | TGTGCCAGCAAGGGAGGGATTGAAAGCACAGATACGCAGTATTTT | CASKGGIESTDTQYF
once | - | TRBJ1-2 | TRBV3-1 | TGTGCCAGCAGCCAAGCCATGCAGGGGTATGGCTACACCTTC | CASSQAMQGYGYTF
- | - | TRBJ2-3 | TRBV9 | TGTGCCAGCAGCGTAGAGGGTACCACGCAGTATTTT | CASSVEGTTQYF
- | - | TRBJ2-1 | TRBV20-1 | TGCAGTGCTAGAGAGAATAACAATGAGCAGTTCTTC | CSARENNNEQFF
- | TRBD2 | TRBJ2-1 | TRBV20-1 | TGCAGTGCTAGGGCGCCGGGGGGGCTGGTCGATGAGCAGTTCTTC | CSARAPGGLVDEQFF
- | TRBD2 | TRBJ2-1 | TRBV20-1 | TGCAGTGCTACCAACCCAGGGACTAGCGGGAGCTGGGGAGACTCCTACAATGAGCAGTTCTTC | CSATNPGTSGSWGDSYNEQFF
- | TRBD1 | TRBJ2-3 | TRBV7-2 | TGTGCCAGCAGCTTAGTCTGGACAGGGGGCTCAGATACGCAGTATTTT | CASSLVWTGGSDTQYF
- | - | TRBJ1-6 | TRBV15 | TGTGCCACCAGCAGAGATTCGGCGGATAATTCACCCCTCCACTTT | CATSRDSADNSPLHF
- | - | TRBJ2-5 | TRBV13 | TGTGCCAGCAGTCAGGGACACGGGGGGACCCAGTACTTC | CASSQGHGGTQYF
- | - | TRBJ2-7 | TRBV12-5 | TGTGCTAGTGGTTTGGGGACTGTAACCTACGAGCAGTACTTC | CASGLGTVTYEQYF
- | TRBD1 | TRBJ2-7 | TRBV7-3 | TGTGCCAGCAGCCCCAGGGACAGACACTACGAGCAGTACTTC | CASSPRDRHYEQYF
- | TRBD2 | TRBJ2-2 | TRBV9 | TGTGCCAGCAGCACCTCAGCGGGAGGGCCCCACACCGGGGAGCTGTTTTTT | CASSTSAGGPHTGELFF
- | - | TRBJ2-5 | TRBV10-2 | TGCGCCAGCAGTGAGGGGGAGACCCAGTACTTC | CASSEGETQYF
- | - | TRBJ2-3 | TRBV29-1 | TGCAGCGTGGGCCGGACAGTTTATGGCACAGATACGCAGTATTTT | CSVGRTVYGTDTQYF
- | - | TRBJ1-1 | TRBV4-1 | TGCGCCAGCACCCGGGGGGGCAGAGAGAACACTGAAGCTTTCTTT | CASTRGGRENTEAFF
- | - | TRBJ1-2 | TRBV6-2/TRBV6-3 | TGTGCCAGCAGTTACGAGGTTCACGTCGGCTACACCTTC | CASSYEVHVGYTF
- | TRBD2 | TRBJ2-1 | TRBV14 | TGTGCCAGCAGCCAACTTAGCGGGGGGGCCTTAGGAAATGAGCAGTTCTTC | CASSQLSGGALGNEQFF
- | - | TRBJ1-1 | TRBV11-2 | TGTGCCAGCAGCTCCCCTGCGGGGCCGGAGTTTGAAGCTTTCTTT | CASSSPAGPEFEAFF
once | TRBD2 | TRBJ2-7 | TRBV5-6 | TGTGCCAGCAGCCGCGGGGGGCCAGCCTACGAGCAGTACTTC | CASSRGGPAYEQYF
- | - | TRBJ2-3 | TRBV28 | TGTGCCAGCAATAAGCGTCCTAGCACAGATACGCAGTATTTT | CASNKRPSTDTQYF
- | - | TRBJ2-2 | TRBV6-5 | TGTGCCAGCAGTTATATCCGGCCCGCGAACACCGGGGAGCTGTTTTTT | CASSYIRPANTGELFF
- | - | TRBJ2-5 | TRBV2 | TGTGCCAGCAGCAAGATCGAAGAGACCCAGTACTTC | CASSKIEETQYF
once | - | TRBJ1-1 | TRBV9 | TGTGCCAGCAGCCAACTCGGGGGCACTGAAGCTTTCTTT | CASSQLGGTEAFF
- | - | TRBJ2-3 | TRBV11-2 | TGTGCCAGCAGCGGACAGTTCTCCTTGGGTGATACGCAGTATTTT | CASSGQFSLGDTQYF
- | TRBD1 | TRBJ1-2 | TRBV6-5 | TGTGCCAGCAGCCGACAGGGAATGGAGGGCTACACCTTC | CASSRQGMEGYTF
- | - | TRBJ2-2 | TRBV30 | TGTGCCTGGAGTGTTTTCTGGGAAGCGAACACCGGGGAGCTGTTTTTT | CAWSVFWEANTGELFF
- | - | TRBJ1-1 | TRBV11-1 | TGTGCCAGCAGGCCTACAGTGAACACTGAAGCTTTCTTT | CASRPTVNTEAFF
- | - | TRBJ1-6 | TRBV7-6 | TGTGCCAGCAGCTTAGAGGGCAGCCAAAATTCACCCCTCCACTTT | CASSLEGSQNSPLHF
- | - | TRBJ2-3 | TRBV6-4 | TGTGCCAGCAGTGACTCGATGGGGGCAGATACGCAGTATTTT | CASSDSMGADTQYF
- | - | TRBJ2-7 | TRBV19 | TGTGCCAGTAGTATCTTACTCCAGGGAGAGCAGTACTTC | CASSILLQGEQYF
- | TRBD2 | TRBJ2-7 | TRBV9 | TGTGCCAGCAGTGGGACTAGCGGGGACTACGAGCAGTACTTC | CASSGTSGDYEQYF
- | - | TRBJ1-5 | TRBV21-1 | TGTGCCAGCAGCAAATGCCGGACCCTGGGCAATCAGCCCCAGCATTTT | CASSKCRTLGNQPQHF
- | TRBD2 | TRBJ2-7 | TRBV28 | TGTGCCACCAACCTAGCGGGGAACTACGAGCAGTACTTC | CATNLAGNYEQYF
once | TRBD2 | TRBJ2-3 | TRBV7-8 | TGTGCCAGCAGCTTAGCCATAGCGGGGGGGGCAGATACGCAGTATTTT | CASSLAIAGGADTQYF
- | - | TRBJ2-2 | TRBV7-2 | TGTGCCAGCAGCGGCAGGGATAACACCGGGGAGCTGTTTTTT | CASSGRDNTGELFF